The source of this TCR beta chain is a study of blood T cell repertoires in COVID-19. On the study more broadly: Sites across the United States, Italy and Spain contributed samples from acute and convalescent COVID-19. T cells, B-cell-depleted T cells, or PBMCs supplied cDNA or gDNA.

This clone appeared once. V trimming: 4 bases; J trimming: 2 bases; junction bases outside the gene matches: 11. This CDR3 has 17 residues. Germline V gene data show CDR1 as SGHRS and CDR2 as YFSETQ. Original analysis: Estimation of nucleated cell counts relied on the amplification of reference gene primers. Using immunoSEQ multiplex PCR, the repertoire was profiled, and TCRdb retains in-frame clones only, with some absent. That table is the source of V, J and clone size, and D and trimming were worked out from the DNA. The data show more than 70,000 clones, around 90% seen once. The rearrangement joins TRBV5-1 to TRBJ2-1; 8 bases are shared with TRBD2. The receptor comes from a woman between 45 and 65 years old in a cohort sampled during active COVID-19. What was sequenced was peripheral blood. The CDR3 sequence: CASSPGRGGPPYNEQFF. The DNA for the CDR3 is TGCGCCAGCAGCCCTGGACGGGGGGGGCCGCCCTACAATGAGCAGTTCTTC.